The rows below give T cell receptor beta chains drawn from one sample of a study of beta chain features in type 1 diabetes. Sequencing used immunoSEQ multiplex PCR; TCRdb keeps in-frame clones, though not all of them. The sample contains 600,000 or so clones, about an eighth of which appear only once. Sequencing was done on a sample of naive CD4+ T cells from blood. Receptors were obtained from a man younger than 40 with type 1 diabetes. CDR3s include the opening cysteine and the closing phenylalanine or tryptophan. Not every row has a clone size; where given, it reads once, few, many or a size class.

CDR3aa: CASSLASARGVF
j_gene: TRBJ2-1
abundance: few
v_gene: TRBV7-9

CDR3aa: CASRHSSGGWETQYF
j_gene: TRBJ2-5
abundance: -
v_gene: TRBV6-5

CDR3aa: CASRPGSGDEKLFF
j_gene: TRBJ1-4
abundance: -
v_gene: TRBV7-2

CDR3aa: CASSQGVAGNQPQHF
j_gene: TRBJ1-5
abundance: few
v_gene: TRBV4-2

CDR3aa: CASSEWGQGETQYF
j_gene: TRBJ2-5
abundance: few
v_gene: TRBV2

CDR3aa: CASSVAGQHFSTDTQYF
j_gene: TRBJ2-3
abundance: few
v_gene: TRBV9

CDR3aa: CASSLAAGGTGEETQYF
j_gene: TRBJ2-5
abundance: -
v_gene: TRBV7-2

CDR3aa: CAWSGLDQPQHF
j_gene: TRBJ1-5
abundance: few
v_gene: TRBV30

CDR3aa: CAWSVGTGGYRSNQPQHF
j_gene: TRBJ1-5
abundance: -
v_gene: TRBV30

CDR3aa: CAISDERGEKLFF
j_gene: TRBJ1-4
abundance: few
v_gene: TRBV10-3

CDR3aa: CASSLGYWETQYF
j_gene: TRBJ2-5
abundance: few
v_gene: TRBV5-4

CDR3aa: CASSVGVLNPVQETQYF
j_gene: TRBJ2-5
abundance: few
v_gene: TRBV9

CDR3aa: CASSLEGPGGLNYGYTF
j_gene: TRBJ1-2
abundance: many
v_gene: TRBV7-6

CDR3aa: CASSTQGDSPLHF
j_gene: TRBJ1-6
abundance: -
v_gene: TRBV7-2

CDR3aa: CASSFTGVSYEQYF
j_gene: TRBJ2-7
abundance: -
v_gene: TRBV7-2

CDR3aa: CASQRDSDTQYF
j_gene: TRBJ2-3
abundance: -
v_gene: TRBV14

CDR3aa: CASSFDRDDGYTF
j_gene: TRBJ1-2
abundance: -
v_gene: TRBV5-6

CDR3aa: CASSLGLAGGQETQYF
j_gene: TRBJ2-5
abundance: few
v_gene: TRBV7-3

CDR3aa: CASSPKGASGSDTQYF
j_gene: TRBJ2-3
abundance: -
v_gene: TRBV18

CDR3aa: CASSPQGGKNIQYF
j_gene: TRBJ2-4
abundance: -
v_gene: TRBV27

CDR3aa: CASSPRDVFGELFF
j_gene: TRBJ2-2
abundance: few
v_gene: TRBV4-3

CDR3aa: CATTGHPTLNEKLFF
j_gene: TRBJ1-4
abundance: -
v_gene: TRBV6-6

CDR3aa: CASSDGTGEAETQYF
j_gene: TRBJ2-5
abundance: few
v_gene: TRBV5-6

CDR3aa: CASSSDSEQYF
j_gene: TRBJ2-7
abundance: -
v_gene: TRBV5-1

CDR3aa: CASSMSVPGSVADTQYF
j_gene: TRBJ2-3
abundance: few
v_gene: TRBV19

CDR3aa: CASSSLGGQGAVAFF
j_gene: TRBJ1-1
abundance: -
v_gene: TRBV7-6

CDR3aa: CSAGGGFGYTF
j_gene: TRBJ1-2
abundance: -
v_gene: TRBV29-1

CDR3aa: CASSIRDRDWTFF
j_gene: TRBJ1-1
abundance: few
v_gene: TRBV6-5

CDR3aa: CASSDDTNTEAFF
j_gene: TRBJ1-1
abundance: few
v_gene: TRBV2

CDR3aa: CASSRTGVDTGELFF
j_gene: TRBJ2-2
abundance: few
v_gene: TRBV7-9

CDR3aa: CASSSAVTSYGYTF
j_gene: TRBJ1-2
abundance: few
v_gene: TRBV7-2

CDR3aa: CASSAAYEQYF
j_gene: TRBJ2-7
abundance: -
v_gene: TRBV5-6

CDR3aa: CASSSGGGPMSANTGELFF
j_gene: TRBJ2-2
abundance: -
v_gene: TRBV9

CDR3aa: CASSWSYSYEQYF
j_gene: TRBJ2-7
abundance: -
v_gene: TRBV7-2

CDR3aa: CASSPRDRTNYGYTF
j_gene: TRBJ1-2
abundance: few
v_gene: TRBV6-5

CDR3aa: CASSLSESPLHF
j_gene: TRBJ1-6
abundance: -
v_gene: TRBV7-9

CDR3aa: CAIGSYEQYF
j_gene: TRBJ2-7
abundance: few
v_gene: TRBV10-3